Shown below are 30 T cell receptor beta chains from a single sample sequenced in a study of cytotoxic CD8 clonotypes in ibrutinib-treated CLL (dated by TCRdb to the early 2020s). The library was prepared using the immunoSEQ multiplex PCR assay. TCRdb took over this immuneACCESS table, retaining in-frame rearrangements with V and J assigned. Such tables are incomplete; in checked studies, under half of the missing clones stem from an unresolved V gene, and the remainder is unexplained. This sample is represented by hundreds of thousands of clones; 67% of them were singletons. Of the sample, about 6.7% is held by the ten largest clones. This sample comprised PBMCs, obtained after 36 months of ibrutinib treatment. These receptors all stem from a human donor with chronic lymphocytic leukemia.

The chain couples TRBV6-5 to TRBJ2-2; D tentatively reads TRBD1 or TRBD2 (6 bases each). The ends were cut back, 5 bases at V and 9 bases at J, with 13 bases in the middle. This CDR3 has 13 residues. Germline CDR1 reads MNHEY; CDR2 reads SVGAGI. The CDR3 is CASSELGGRELFF. CDR3 DNA sequence: TGTGCCAGCAGTGAATTGGGGGGCCGGGAGCTGTTTTTT.

This CDR3 reads CASSLPSVQETQYF. Here the CDR3 DNA reads TGCGCCAGCAGCTTGCCTAGCGTGCAAGAGACCCAGTACTTC. The chain couples TRBV5-1 to TRBJ2-5; tentatively, D is TRBD2 (6 bases). Trimming removed 1 base at V and 2 bases at J, with 9 bases between. CDR3 size: 14 residues. CDR1 and CDR2 (germline): SGHRS, YFSETQ.

The chain has TRBV7-6 and TRBJ2-2, with a tentative D call TRBD2 (6 bases). The CDR3 extends over 15 amino acids. V shed 5 bases and J shed 1 base, with 11 bases lying between them. Germline V gene lookup returns CDR1 SGHVS and CDR2 FNYEAQ. DNA of the CDR3: TGTGCCAGCAGCGTGACTAGTCAGAACACCGGGGAGCTGTTTTTT. This encodes CASSVTSQNTGELFF.

CDR3 coding DNA: TGTGCCAGCCGGGTCAGCATGAACACTGAAGCTTTCTTT. Translated, it gives CASRVSMNTEAFF. This chain links TRBV6-5 with TRBJ1-1; D not resolved. V lost 8 bases and J 0 bases, leaving 10 bases between the germline ends. The germline V gene encodes CDR1 MNHEY and CDR2 SVGAGI. CDR3 length: 13 amino acids.

The chain employs TRBV5-3 and TRBJ1-6, with D possibly matching TRBD1 (5 bases). TRBV5-3 is marked as an open reading frame, function uncertain. The CDR3 totals 19 residues. Trimming took 4 bases from V and 2 from J, leaving 22 bases between them. CDR3 nucleotide sequence: TGTGCCAGAAGCCCTCGGGCAGGGTCTCTTCCCACCTATAATTCACCCCTCCACTTT. The encoded protein is CARSPRAGSLPTYNSPLHF.

CDR3 region: CASSPWGAGGETQYF. The CDR3, as DNA: TGTGCCAGTAGCCCCTGGGGAGCAGGGGGAGAGACCCAGTACTTC. V and J are TRBV19 and TRBJ2-5, with 7 nucleotides matching TRBD1. This CDR3 comprises 15 residues. Germline CDR1 reads LNHDA; CDR2 reads SQIVND (reference sequence). The junction had 11 bases not matched to a gene; V was cut back by 6 bases and J by 4 bases.

The CDR3 loop is CASSPAAIAYNSPLHF. CDR3 in DNA: TGTGCCAGCTCACCAGCAGCCATCGCCTATAATTCACCCCTCCACTTT. This chain uses TRBV18 with TRBJ1-6; D unclear. V lost 2 bases and J 2 bases, leaving 10 bases between the germline ends. CDR1 KGHSH and CDR2 LQKENI come from the germline V gene. CDR3 size: 16 residues.

This clone was recorded a few times. V gene TRBV27 combines with J gene TRBJ2-1, with D perhaps TRBD1 or TRBD2 (5 bases each). The ends were cut back, 4 bases at V and 8 bases at J, with 12 bases in the middle. The germline V gene encodes CDR1 MNHEY and CDR2 SMNVEV (reference sequence). The CDR3 extends over 13 amino acids. The CDR3 here is CASSWGRRDEQFF. The CDR3 nucleotides read TGTGCCAGCAGTTGGGGACGCCGCGATGAGCAGTTCTTC.

The rearrangement joins TRBV4-1 to TRBJ1-5; a possible D gene is TRBD1 (5 bases). The germline CDR1 and CDR2 sequences are MGHRA and YSYEKL. V lost 3 bases to trimming and J lost 2 bases, with 14 bases between them. This CDR3 region has 16 residues. CDR3 sequence reads: CASSHRDPGGNQPQHF. The CDR3 nucleotides read TGCGCCAGCAGCCACCGGGACCCAGGCGGCAATCAGCCCCAGCATTTT.

The chain carries TRBV25-1 and TRBJ2-7, with 8 nucleotides matching TRBD1. V lost 6 bases and J lost 3; bases outside the gene matches: 4. Germline CDR1 reads MGHDK; CDR2 reads SYGVNS. The CDR3 has 13 residues. The CDR3 coding sequence is TGTGCCAGCAGCCGACAGGGGCTCTACGAGCAGTACTTC. It encodes CASSRQGLYEQYF.

The chain combines TRBV7-8 with TRBJ1-4; D gene uncertain. The ends were cut back, 1 base at V and 8 bases at J, with 5 bases in the middle. The germline gives CDR1 SGHVS, CDR2 FQNEAQ. CDR3 size: 12 residues. The CDR3, as DNA: TGTGCCAGCAGCTTAGGTAGAGAAAAACTGTTTTTT. Amino acid sequence: CASSLGREKLFF.

The rearrangement joins TRBV12-5 to TRBJ2-7; the D gene is possibly TRBD1 (6 bases). Between the trimmed V and J ends, which lost 3 bases and 4 bases, there was a span of 16 bases. Germline-derived CDR1 and CDR2 are LGHNT and FRNRAP. The CDR3 consists of 15 residues. The CDR3 region is CASGFLQGAGYEQYF. The CDR3 DNA follows: TGTGCTAGTGGTTTTCTACAGGGAGCCGGATACGAGCAGTACTTC.

The J gene is TRBJ2-1, the V gene TRBV11-3; tentative D call: TRBD2 (5 bases). The CDR3 covers 14 residues. Germline lookup yields CDR1 SGHNT and CDR2 YENEEA. V lost 5 bases, J lost 4 bases, and 12 bases lay in between. The CDR3 DNA sequence: TGTGCCAGCAGCATTAGCGACCGATACAATGAGCAGTTCTTC. It codes for CASSISDRYNEQFF. The full variable domain, in which reference TRBV11-3 and TRBJ2-1 provide the parts outside the CDR3, is EAGVVQSPRYKIIEKKQPVAFWCNPISGHNTLYWYLQNLGQGPELLIRYENEEAVDDSQLPKDRFSAERLKGVDSTLKIQPAELGDSAVYLCASSISDRYNEQFFGPGTRLTVL.

The chain links TRBV25-1 to TRBJ1-2; no clear D gene. The CDR3 is 12 residues long. CDR1 is MGHDK, CDR2 SYGVNS, per germline. The V and J ends lost 4 bases and 8 bases respectively, with 11 bases between them. The CDR3 nucleotides read TGTGCCAGCAGTGCGATTCTCGGGGGCTACACCTTC. Residues: CASSAILGGYTF.

This chain links TRBV18 with TRBJ2-5, with unresolved D. This CDR3 is 13 amino acids long. CDR1 and CDR2 from the germline V gene are KGHSH and LQKENI. The germline V and J ends were trimmed by 2 bases and 0 bases, with 4 bases remaining between them. The DNA for the CDR3 is TGTGCCAGCTCACCATCGTACCAAGAGACCCAGTACTTC. This gives the protein CASSPSYQETQYF.

The CDR3 DNA is TGTGCCAGTAGTATACGGGGGCCGAACACCGGGGAGCTGTTTTTT. This encodes CASSIRGPNTGELFF. The chain couples TRBV19 to TRBJ2-2; possibly TRBD1 or TRBD2 for D (6 bases each). The germline V and J ends were trimmed by 2 bases and 0 bases, with 7 bases remaining between them. Germline V gives CDR1 LNHDA, CDR2 SQIVND (reference sequence). The length of the CDR3 is 15 residues.

The rearrangement links TRBV19 to TRBJ1-2, with TRBD1 as a possible D gene (5 bases). Germline-derived CDR1 and CDR2 are LNHDA and SQIVND (reference sequence). The CDR3 runs 16 residues. The V end lost 1 base, the J end lost 5 bases, and 17 bases lay between the germline ends. The CDR3 loop is CASSIVGPAGAYGYTF. The CDR3 bases are TGTGCCAGTAGTATAGTGGGGCCGGCCGGGGCTTATGGCTACACCTTC.

J is TRBJ1-1 and V is TRBV18; tentatively, D is TRBD1 (5 bases). The CDR3 spans 15 residues. In germline, CDR1 is KGHSH, CDR2 LQKENI. V lost 1 base, J lost 5 bases, and 14 bases lay in between. In DNA, the CDR3 is TGTGCCAGCTCACCACAGTCAGGGCGAGGAACTGAAGCTTTCTTT. This sequence encodes CASSPQSGRGTEAFF.

This chain uses TRBV10-3 with TRBJ2-1, with TRBD2 matching over 12 bases. Germline CDR1 is ENHRY and CDR2 is SYGVKD. V lost 0 bases, J lost 8 bases, and 8 bases stayed unmatched. CDR3 size: 17 residues. CDR3 loop: CAISESKTSGRLYEQFF. DNA of the CDR3: TGTGCCATCAGTGAGTCCAAGACTAGCGGGAGATTGTATGAGCAGTTCTTC.

There are a few counts of this clone. The V call is TRBV9, the J call TRBJ1-2; 8 bases line up with TRBD1. Germline V gives CDR1 SGDLS, CDR2 YYNGEE. V lost 1 base, J lost 4 bases, and 3 bases stayed unmatched. There are 14 residues in the CDR3. In nucleotides, the CDR3 is TGTGCCAGCAGCGTAAGTCAGGGGGCCTATGGCTACACCTTC. The encoded protein is CASSVSQGAYGYTF.

This sequence joins TRBV28 and TRBJ1-2; TRBD1 matches 10 bases. Germline CDR1 reads MDHEN; CDR2 reads SYDVKM. This CDR3 is 13 amino acids long. Germline trimming cut 5 bases from V and 7 bases from J; bases unmatched to any gene: 4. The CDR3 loop is CASSDRGRGGYTF. Here the CDR3 DNA reads TGTGCCAGCAGTGACAGGGGGCGAGGTGGCTACACCTTC.

This clone was picked up a small number of times. The rearrangement joins TRBV13 to TRBJ2-4, with TRBD1 identical over 7 bases. The length of the CDR3 is 15 residues. CDR1 PRHDT and CDR2 FYEKMQ come from the germline V gene (reference sequence). V lost 4 bases, J lost 5 bases, and 8 bases stayed unmatched. As DNA, the CDR3 is TGTGCCAGCAGCTCTCTCTACAGGGGCCAAAACATTCAGTACTTC. Amino acids: CASSSLYRGQNIQYF.

The chain carries TRBV29-1 and TRBJ2-7, with TRBD1 matching 10 bases. Germline trimming cut 1 base from V and 2 bases from J; bases unmatched to any gene: 2. CDR3 length: 14 amino acids. The germline gives CDR1 SQVTM, CDR2 ANQGSEA. The CDR3 region has the DNA TGCAGCGTTGAAGTCGGGACAGGGGCCTACGAGCAGTACTTC. It is translated as CSVEVGTGAYEQYF.

The rearrangement joins TRBV7-6 to TRBJ2-1; TRBD1 aligns across 9 bases. The CDR3 runs 15 residues. V lost 4 bases, J lost 13 bases, and 14 bases stayed unmatched. Germline V lookup: CDR1 SGHVS, CDR2 FNYEAQ. Here the CDR3 reads CASSSYTGTGKYQFF. The DNA of the CDR3 is TGTGCCAGCAGCTCATATACCGGGACAGGGAAGTATCAGTTCTTC.

V gene TRBV4-3 combines with J gene TRBJ1-2; D might be TRBD1 (5 bases). The CDR3 contains 16 residues. With 4 bases removed from V and 1 base from J, the gap between germline ends came to 16 bases. Germline lookup yields CDR1 LGHNA and CDR2 YSLEER. The CDR3 DNA reads as TGCGCCAGCAGCCCTTATGGGACTACATTTAACTATGGCTACACCTTC. It yields the protein CASSPYGTTFNYGYTF.

This clone came up a few times. The chain employs TRBV27 and TRBJ2-7; D remains ambiguous. The CDR3 is made up of 13 amino acids. With 3 bases removed from V and 2 bases from J, the gap between germline ends came to 8 bases. Germline values: CDR1 MNHEY, CDR2 SMNVEV (reference sequence). The CDR3 coding sequence is TGTGCCAGCAGTTTCGACCTAGCCTACGAGCAGTACTTC. Its translation is CASSFDLAYEQYF.

The V call is TRBV18, the J call TRBJ1-2; 9 bases agree with TRBD1. Germline V lookup: CDR1 KGHSH, CDR2 LQKENI. The junction had 12 bases not matched to a gene; V was cut back by 8 bases and J by 8 bases. The CDR3 is 14 residues long. The CDR3 reads CASPSRDRARGYTF. CDR3 nucleotides: TGTGCCAGCCCGTCCCGGGACAGGGCTAGGGGCTACACCTTC.

The rearrangement joins TRBV19 to TRBJ1-5; D is uncertain. V lost 5 bases and J 3 bases, leaving 5 bases between the germline ends. CDR1 and CDR2 (germline): LNHDA, SQIVND (reference sequence). There are 12 residues in the CDR3. CDR3 region: CASSHPNQPQHF. As DNA, the CDR3 is TGTGCCAGTAGTCACCCCAATCAGCCCCAGCATTTT. Full variable domain (remainder filled in from reference TRBV19 and TRBJ1-5): DGGITQSPKYLFRKEGQNVTLSCEQNLNHDAMYWYRQDPGQGLRLIYYSQIVNDFQKGDIAEGYSVSREKKESFPLTVTSAQKNPTAFYLCASSHPNQPQHFGDGTRLSIL.

The chain links TRBV9 to TRBJ2-2; TRBD1 matches 9 bases. The germline V gene encodes CDR1 SGDLS and CDR2 YYNGEE. Losses at the gene ends were 1 base for V and 6 bases for J; bases not matched to a gene: 13. The CDR3 covers 18 residues. CDR3 bases: TGTGCCAGCAGCGTAATTCCGGACAGGGGAGAGGTGCCCGGGGAGCTGTTTTTT. It is translated as CASSVIPDRGEVPGELFF.

The chain uses TRBV12-5 and TRBJ2-5; no clear D. Germline CDR1 and CDR2: LGHNT and FRNRAP. The CDR3 is 12 residues long. The V end lost 4 bases, the J end lost 1 base, and 4 bases lay between the germline ends. The CDR3 loop is CASGSAQETQYF. CDR3 nucleotide sequence: TGTGCTAGTGGTTCGGCCCAAGAGACCCAGTACTTC.